The clone carrying this T cell receptor beta chain appeared a few times. A second PCR of about 7 to 12 cycles used a sample-barcoded 5' primer and a J-beta primer mix. TCRdb called the 5' RACE reads again in MiXCR, with one record for every CDR3 protein. This sample has some 710,000 distinct CDR3 sequences, with about 20% found just once. The germline CDR1 and CDR2 sequences are SGHTA and FQGNSA. This CDR3 is built from 19 residues. J was trimmed by 0 bases and V by 4 bases; bases with no gene match: 15. Aged about 6 to 95, donors were systemically healthy Caucasians from Russia. These data are taken from a study of blood T cells in healthy people across ages.

The chain recombines TRBV7-2 with TRBJ2-3; 8 bases match TRBD2. This clonotype was sampled from a man aged 65-85 years in good health. The sequenced sample was blood. CDR3 bases: TGTGCCAGCAGCTACCGGAGGACTTTAGCGGGACCTAGCACAGATACGCAGTATTTT. It specifies CASSYRRTLAGPSTDTQYF.